These 18 T cell receptor beta chains share one sample of origin, sequenced in a study of blood T cell repertoires in COVID-19. Repertoires were generated with immunoSEQ multiplex PCR, while TCRdb's copy carries only in-frame clones and drops some. This sample carries more than 80,000 clones, about 83% of them seen once, and the ten largest clones take about 7.8%. Sequenced sample: peripheral blood. The receptors were gathered from a man aged 45-65 years with active COVID-19.

This clone was counted once. The chain couples TRBV7-3 to TRBJ2-1; 9 nucleotides line up with TRBD2. J was trimmed by 7 bases and V by 2 bases; bases with no gene match: 6. The CDR3 loop spans 15 amino acids. Germline CDR1 reads SGHTA; CDR2 reads FQGTGA. CDR3 bases: TGTGCCAGCAGCTTAGGTAGCGGGAGTATTAATGAGCAGTTCTTC. Its protein product is CASSLGSGSINEQFF.

V is TRBV28 and J is TRBJ1-2; D is undetermined. The V gene lost 5 bases and the J gene lost 4 bases, with 8 bases spanning the gap. Germline CDR1 MDHEN, CDR2 SYDVKM. The CDR3 has 12 residues. In DNA, the CDR3 is TGTGCCAGCAGTACGGGTCGCTATGGCTACACCTTC. The encoded protein is CASSTGRYGYTF.

The chain recombines TRBV3-1 (or the pseudogene TRBV3-2) with TRBJ2-1; D perhaps matches TRBD2 (6 bases). Deletions cut 0 bases from V and 8 bases from J, with 11 bases between. CDR3 length: 14 residues. CDR1 and CDR2 from the germline V gene are LGHDT and YNNKEL (reference sequence). CDR3 DNA sequence: TGTGCCAGCAGCCAAGAAATCCGGGGGTATGAGCAGTTCTTC. Amino acids: CASSQEIRGYEQFF.

The V call is TRBV2, the J call TRBJ2-3, with TRBD2 matching 9 bases. Germline loops: CDR1 SNHLY, CDR2 FYNNEI. The CDR3 extends over 18 amino acids. V shed 5 bases and J 1 base; nucleotides not matched to a gene: 13. DNA of the CDR3: TGTGCCAGCAGTACTGCGGGTAGCGGGAGAGCGGGCACAGATACGCAGTATTTT. Translated: CASSTAGSGRAGTDTQYF. The full variable domain, its missing parts supplied by reference TRBV2 and TRBJ2-3, is EPEVTQTPSHQVTQMGQEVILRCVPISNHLYFYWYRQILGQKVEFLVSFYNNEISEKSEIFDDQFSVERPDGSNFTLKIRSTKLEDSAMYFCASSTAGSGRAGTDTQYFGPGTRLTVL.

The rearrangement links TRBV5-6 to TRBJ2-1; D not certain. Germline assignment: CDR1 SGHDT and CDR2 YYEEEE. Trimming took off 4 bases at V and 6 bases at J, with 20 bases between the two ends. The CDR3 runs to 16 residues. CDR3: CASSLTQHAARNEQFF. In nucleotides, the CDR3 is TGTGCCAGCAGCCTCACCCAACACGCGGCTCGCAATGAGCAGTTCTTC. Using reference TRBV5-6 and TRBJ2-1 for the parts outside the CDR3, the full variable domain is DAGVTQSPTHLIKTRGQQVTLRCSPKSGHDTVSWYQQALGQGPQFIFQYYEEEERQRGNFPDRFSGHQFPNYSSELNVNALLLGDSALYLCASSLTQHAARNEQFFGPGTRLTVL.

V and J are TRBV24-1 and TRBJ1-2; TRBD1 aligns across 8 bases. The CDR3 consists of 14 residues. CDR1 is KGHDR, CDR2 SFDVKD, per germline. The V gene end was trimmed by 4 bases and the J gene end by 8 bases; junction bases not matched to a gene: 8. The CDR3 DNA is TGTGCCACCAGTGAGCCGGACAGGGCCCGCGGCTACACCTTC. The encoded protein is CATSEPDRARGYTF.

The chain is built from TRBV5-1 and TRBJ2-7, with TRBD1 matching 8 bases. CDR3 length: 14 amino acids. Germline V gene sequence: CDR1 SGHRS, CDR2 YFSETQ. V shed 0 bases, J shed 2 bases, and the junction held 1 base outside the gene matches. In DNA, the CDR3 is TGCGCCAGCAGCTTGGGACAGGGGCCCTACGAGCAGTACTTC. As protein: CASSLGQGPYEQYF.

The rearrangement links TRBV2 to TRBJ1-5, with D possibly matching TRBD1 (5 bases). Trimming left V 6 bases short and J 1 base short, with 16 bases between. CDR1 is SNHLY and CDR2 is FYNNEI in the germline V gene. CDR3 length: 16 amino acids. For the CDR3, the DNA is TGTGCCAGCAGGGAAAATTCAGGGTCGAGCAATCAGCCCCAGCATTTT. This translates into CASRENSGSSNQPQHF.

This clone was detected only once. The chain is built from TRBV4-1 and TRBJ2-7, with TRBD2 identical over 10 bases. The CDR3 totals 18 residues. Germline CDR1 reads MGHRA; CDR2 reads YSYEKL. With 0 bases clipped from V and 5 bases from J, the junction kept 13 bases outside the gene matches. This CDR3 is CASSQDSPRLAGAHEQYF. For the CDR3, the DNA is TGCGCCAGCAGCCAAGATTCCCCCCGGCTAGCGGGAGCCCACGAGCAGTACTTC.

The V call is TRBV12-5, the J call TRBJ2-5, with TRBD1 matching over 9 bases. The V segment lost 0 bases and the J segment 4 bases; nucleotides outside the gene matches: 15. Germline CDR1 LGHNT, CDR2 FRNRAP. CDR3 length: 19 residues. CDR3 region: CASGLVPIVRDRERETQYF. As DNA, the CDR3 is TGTGCTAGTGGTTTGGTACCCATTGTCCGGGACAGGGAACGAGAGACCCAGTACTTC. Variable domain in full (rest from reference TRBV12-5 and TRBJ2-5): DARVTQTPRHKVTEMGQEVTMRCQPILGHNTVFWYRQTMMQGLELLAYFRNRAPLDDSGMPKDRFSAEMPDATLATLKIQPSEPRDSAVYFCASGLVPIVRDRERETQYFGPGTRLLVL.

J is TRBJ1-1 and V is TRBV30, with TRBD1 matching over 9 bases. Germline-derived CDR1 and CDR2 are GTSNPN and SVGIG (reference sequence). The ends lost 2 bases at V and 5 bases at J; junction bases unmatched: 3. The CDR3 is 13 amino acids. The CDR3 region is CAWSTGTGTEAFF. Written as DNA, the CDR3 is TGTGCCTGGAGTACTGGGACAGGGACTGAAGCTTTCTTT.

This clone was observed once. V gene TRBV29-1 combines with J gene TRBJ2-3; 9 positions match TRBD1. Per the germline V gene, CDR1 is SQVTM and CDR2 is ANQGSEA. The CDR3 has 14 residues. J gave up 4 bases and V 3 bases, and 5 bases lay outside the gene matches. The CDR3 nucleotides are TGCAGCGTTGAGCCGGGACAGGGAGCAGATACGCAGTATTTT. This gives the protein CSVEPGQGADTQYF.

V usage is TRBV4-3 and J usage is TRBJ1-6; D ambiguous. The CDR3 loop spans 15 amino acids. V was trimmed by 6 bases and J by 4 bases, leaving 13 bases between them. Germline values: CDR1 LGHNA, CDR2 YSLEER. CDR3 bases: TGCGCCAGCAGTCCTAGTCTGGATTATAATTCACCCCTCCACTTT. Protein sequence: CASSPSLDYNSPLHF.

The chain links TRBV28 to TRBJ2-7; TRBD2 might be the D (6 bases). The CDR3 covers 15 residues. Trimming removed 8 bases at V and 1 base at J, with 18 bases between. Per the germline V gene, CDR1 is MDHEN and CDR2 is SYDVKM. The CDR3 sequence: CASYPRGAGSYEQYF. CDR3 DNA: TGTGCCAGCTACCCTAGAGGGGCGGGGTCCTACGAGCAGTACTTC.

This chain connects TRBV5-1 to TRBJ2-7; 12 bases align to TRBD2. With V trimmed by 4 bases and J by 7 bases, 6 bases remained unmatched. The CDR3 is 14 amino acids. The germline gives CDR1 SGHRS, CDR2 YFSETQ. The CDR3 loop reads CASSDLAGGSEQYF. The CDR3 nucleotides read TGCGCCAGCAGCGATCTAGCGGGAGGGTCAGAGCAGTACTTC.

The chain carries TRBV9 and TRBJ1-2; no definite D call. The CDR3 has 18 residues. Germline values: CDR1 SGDLS, CDR2 YYNGEE. V lost 3 bases, J lost 2 bases, and 23 bases lay in between. CDR3 protein: CASSAPLRPGPVNYGYTF. For the CDR3, the DNA is TGTGCCAGCAGCGCCCCCCTCCGACCGGGTCCCGTCAACTATGGCTACACCTTC. The variable domain in full, with the rest retrieved from reference TRBV9 and TRBJ1-2, is DSGVTQTPKHLITATGQRVTLRCSPRSGDLSVYWYQQSLDQGLQFLIQYYNGEERAKGNILERFSAQQFPDLHSELNLSSLELGDSALYFCASSAPLRPGPVNYGYTFGSGTRLTVV.

This clone was seen a handful of times. J is TRBJ2-7 and V is TRBV19; D uncertain. The V end lost 1 base, the J end lost 2 bases, and 12 bases lay between the germline ends. From germline, CDR1 is LNHDA and CDR2 SQIVND (reference sequence). CDR3 size: 15 residues. The CDR3 nucleotides are TGTGCCAGTAGTATAGCGGCAGGTCAGACCTACGAGCAGTACTTC. Translated: CASSIAAGQTYEQYF.

The rearrangement links TRBV4-1 to TRBJ1-4; 9 nucleotides line up with TRBD1. Germline CDR1 reads MGHRA; CDR2 reads YSYEKL. Trimming removed 2 bases from V and 7 bases from J; junction bases left unmatched: 5. The CDR3 covers 15 residues. The CDR3 nucleotides read TGCGCCAGCAGCCAATGGGACAGGGCCGGTGAAAAACTGTTTTTT. Protein sequence: CASSQWDRAGEKLFF.